This T cell receptor beta chain was found in a study of blood T cell repertoires in COVID-19. Across the whole study: In each case, the material was cDNA or gDNA derived from T cells, B-cell-depleted T cells, or PBMCs.

In the original analysis: Counts of nucleated cells, estimated from reference gene primer amplification, were obtained. Sequencing used immunoSEQ multiplex PCR; TCRdb keeps in-frame clones, though not all of them. For V, J and clone size, that table is used; D and trimming come from the DNA. This table holds about 240,000 clones, 87% found once. V was cut by 3 bases and J by 4 bases, with 10 bases left in between. Germline V gene sequence: CDR1 SGHRS, CDR2 YFSETQ. The CDR3 contains 14 residues. Participant age was about 18 to 89 years, and participants resided in 24 US areas. Cohorts were determined from participant-reported clinical history.

This rearrangement joins TRBV5-1 to TRBJ2-2; perhaps TRBD1 as D (6 bases). Sequenced material: PBMCs or T cells enriched from blood (not recorded which). The source is a woman in her thirties with acute COVID-19. CDR3 DNA sequence: TGCGCCAGCAGCTACAGGGTTCTCACCGGGGAGCTGTTTTTT. Amino acid sequence: CASSYRVLTGELFF.